This passage covers 21 T cell receptor beta chains from one sample sequenced in a study of cytomegalovirus exposure and HLA in healthy donors. A multiplex PCR was run with 60 Vbeta primers and 13 Jbeta primers. TCRdb's copy holds only in-frame clones and misses some; the assay was immunoSEQ multiplex PCR. The top ten clones hold about 3% of a sample with about 200,000 clones, 82% of them seen once. Sequencing was performed on PBMCs. The receptor source for this set is a woman aged 35 to 49 in good health and CMV-seronegative.

The chain couples TRBV6-5 to TRBJ2-5; TRBD2 might be the D (6 bases). This CDR3 is 16 amino acids long. Trimming left V 0 bases short and J 5 bases short, with 16 bases between. CDR1 and CDR2 from the germline V gene are MNHEY and SVGAGI. CDR3 in DNA: TGTGCCAGCAGTTACTCGACCGGCGGGATCGGGGAGACCCAGTACTTC. This translates into CASSYSTGGIGETQYF.

Remarks on this clone: The same CDR3 can be traced to other DNA sequences in this sample. The genes are TRBV18 and TRBJ2-7, with D possibly matching TRBD2 (5 bases). Trimming cost V 3 bases and J 4 bases, with 7 bases left between them. The V gene's germline CDR1 is KGHSH and CDR2 LQKENI. The CDR3 has 12 residues. The CDR3 bases are TGTGCCAGCTCACCCGGACTTTACGAGCAGTACTTC. Protein: CASSPGLYEQYF. Drawing the rest from reference TRBV18 and TRBJ2-7, the complete variable domain is NAGVMQNPRHLVRRRGQEARLRCSPMKGHSHVYWYRQLPEEGLKFMVYLQKENIIDESGMPKERFSAEFPKEGPSILRIQQVVRGDSAAYFCASSPGLYEQYFGPGTRLTVT.

The V gene is TRBV18, the J gene TRBJ1-1, with 7 bases identical to TRBD1. V trimming: 4 bases; J trimming: 8 bases; junction bases outside the gene matches: 10. CDR1 KGHSH and CDR2 LQKENI come from the germline V gene. CDR3 size: 14 residues. For the CDR3, the DNA is TGTGCCAGCTCACTGATACAGGGGAGTGGAGAAGCTTTCTTT. Translation gives CASSLIQGSGEAFF.

The J gene is TRBJ2-1, the V gene TRBV27; 7 bases match TRBD1. Germline lookup yields CDR1 MNHEY and CDR2 SMNVEV (reference sequence). The V gene end was trimmed by 2 bases and the J gene end by 9 bases; junction bases not matched to a gene: 1. The CDR3 runs to 12 residues. The CDR3 DNA follows: TGTGCCAGCAGTTTAAGGACAGGTGAGCAGTTCTTC. Protein sequence: CASSLRTGEQFF.

The chain combines TRBV2 with TRBJ1-2, with 7 bases identical to TRBD1. Germline V gene sequence: CDR1 SNHLY, CDR2 FYNNEI. The J segment lost 4 bases and the V segment lost 8 bases, leaving 10 bases of the junction unmatched. CDR3 length equals 14 residues. The CDR3 nucleotides are TGTGCCAGCCGGTTCCCCGGGACAGCCTATGGCTACACCTTC. It codes for CASRFPGTAYGYTF.

The chain joins TRBV7-5 to TRBJ2-6; TRBD1, the table's D call, lacks a check against the DNA. TRBV7-5 is a pseudogene segment. The CDR3 is 19 amino acids. For the CDR3, the DNA is TGTGTCAGAAGCCCCCAGGGGCGTATTATAACCTCTGGGGCCAACGTCCTGACTTTC. Its translation is CVRSPQGRIITSGANVLTF.

In this sample, this clone turned up once. One end of the junction is discordant with germline, which a read error may explain. This sequence joins TRBV7-9 and TRBJ1-3; D may be TRBD1 (5 bases). CDR1 is SEHNR and CDR2 is FQNEAQ in the germline V gene (reference sequence). The CDR3 extends over 10 amino acids. The CDR3 nucleotides are TGTTCCAGCCGCGGGGGCACCATATATTTT. Amino acid sequence: CSSRGGTIYF.

The chain is built from TRBV19 and TRBJ1-1, with D hard to call. Germline V CDR1 and CDR2: LNHDA, SQIVND (reference sequence). V lost 8 bases to trimming and J lost 6 bases, with 13 bases between them. This CDR3 comprises 12 residues. The CDR3 DNA reads TGTGCCAGTTGGACCTTGGGAGCTGAAGCTTTCTTT. Its protein product is CASWTLGAEAFF.

The V gene is TRBV28, the J gene TRBJ1-2; possibly TRBD1 for D (6 bases). Germline-derived CDR1 and CDR2 are MDHEN and SYDVKM. The germline V and J ends were trimmed by 3 bases and 0 bases, with 8 bases remaining between them. CDR3 length equals 14 residues. CDR3 loop: CASSLGATNYGYTF. DNA for the CDR3: TGTGCCAGCAGTTTGGGGGCGACTAACTATGGCTACACCTTC.

The rearrangement uses TRBV6-1 and TRBJ2-7; D is unclear. The germline V gene has CDR1 MNHNS and CDR2 SASEGT. The V end was cut by 0 bases, the J end by 2 bases, with 14 bases between. The CDR3 length is 16 residues. CDR3 nucleotide sequence: TGTGCCAGCAGTGAAGCGTTGGTAGCCGGAGCCTACGAGCAGTACTTC. This encodes CASSEALVAGAYEQYF.

The chain recombines TRBV29-1 with TRBJ1-1; D remains unclear. Germline CDR1 is SQVTM and CDR2 is ANQGSEA. The CDR3 is 13 amino acids. V was trimmed by 5 bases and J by 5 bases, leaving 15 bases between them. CDR3 amino acids: CSVSRAEGTEAFF. The DNA for the CDR3 is TGCAGCGTTTCCCGGGCAGAGGGAACTGAAGCTTTCTTT.

The chain is built from TRBV19 and TRBJ2-1; maybe TRBD2 (5 bases). There are 16 residues in the CDR3. The V and J ends lost 6 bases and 3 bases respectively, with 18 bases between them. CDR1 is LNHDA and CDR2 is SQIVND in the germline V gene (reference sequence). The CDR3, as DNA: TGTGCCAGTAGACCCCGGGCGGGCCAGGTCTACAATGAGCAGTTCTTC. Translating gives CASRPRAGQVYNEQFF.

This chain connects TRBV19 to TRBJ2-7; 13 nucleotides align to TRBD2. V lost 3 bases, J lost 6 bases, and 5 bases stayed unmatched. Germline-derived CDR1 and CDR2 are LNHDA and SQIVND (reference sequence). This CDR3 spans 15 amino acids. The CDR3 region is CASSITTSGRGEQYF. DNA of the CDR3: TGTGCCAGTAGTATCACCACTAGCGGGAGGGGCGAGCAGTACTTC.

J is TRBJ2-4 and V is TRBV5-4, with unresolved D. Germline CDR1 is SGHNT and CDR2 is YYREEE (reference sequence). V gave up 4 bases and J gave up 0 bases, with 8 bases separating them. The CDR3 is made up of 14 amino acids. This CDR3 reads CASSDQIAKNIQYF. DNA for the CDR3: TGTGCCAGCAGCGATCAGATAGCCAAAAACATTCAGTACTTC.

This clone has just a few counts. This chain connects TRBV5-4 to TRBJ2-5; TRBD2 matches 7 bases. The closer fit of TRBJ2-7 to the DNA end suggests the J call may be wrong. The CDR3 length is 15 residues. Germline V gene lookup returns CDR1 SGHNT and CDR2 YYREEE (reference sequence). CDR3 nucleotide sequence: TGTGCCAGCAGCCCCGGCCCAGCGGCGGGAGCCGAGCAGTACTTC. Translation gives CASSPGPAAGAEQYF.

This clone was seen a few times. The chain combines TRBV2 with TRBJ2-1; 7 bases align to TRBD2. V lost 6 bases to trimming and J lost 1 base; unmatched junction nucleotides: 6. This CDR3 is 15 amino acids long. Germline lookup yields CDR1 SNHLY and CDR2 FYNNEI. CDR3 amino acids: CASSQSSGSYNEQFF. The CDR3, as DNA: TGTGCCAGCAGCCAATCTAGCGGATCCTACAATGAGCAGTTCTTC. Based on the CDR3 plus reference TRBV2 and TRBJ2-1, the full variable domain is EPEVTQTPSHQVTQMGQEVILRCVPISNHLYFYWYRQILGQKVEFLVSFYNNEISEKSEIFDDQFSVERPDGSNFTLKIRSTKLEDSAMYFCASSQSSGSYNEQFFGPGTRLTVL.

This chain uses TRBV28 with TRBJ1-5; 7 bases line up with TRBD1. In germline, CDR1 is MDHEN, CDR2 SYDVKM. CDR3 size: 15 residues. With V trimmed by 6 bases and J by 5 bases, 10 bases remained unmatched. The CDR3 nucleotides read TGTGCCAGCAGACCTCCGACAGGGAGCTATCAGCCCCAGCATTTT. Translated, it gives CASRPPTGSYQPQHF. Looking up the rest from reference TRBV28 and TRBJ1-5 gives the full variable domain: DVKVTQSSRYLVKRTGEKVFLECVQDMDHENMFWYRQDPGLGLRLIYFSYDVKMKEKGDIPEGYSVSREKKERFSLILESASTNQTSMYLCASRPPTGSYQPQHFGDGTRLSIL.

The chain has TRBV9 and TRBJ1-1; TRBD1 is a possible D gene (6 bases). Germline V lookup: CDR1 SGDLS, CDR2 YYNGEE. The CDR3 loop spans 15 amino acids. Trimming cost V 7 bases and J 3 bases, with 19 bases left between them. The CDR3 DNA reads TGTGCCAGCTCGCCGGTACGGACAGTAGACACTGAAGCTTTCTTT. It encodes CASSPVRTVDTEAFF. Filled out from reference TRBV9 and TRBJ1-1, the complete variable domain reads DSGVTQTPKHLITATGQRVTLRCSPRSGDLSVYWYQQSLDQGLQFLIQYYNGEERAKGNILERFSAQQFPDLHSELNLSSLELGDSALYFCASSPVRTVDTEAFFGQGTRLTVV.

The chain joins TRBV21-1 to TRBJ1-1; no check of the table's D call, TRBD1, against the DNA was made. TRBV21-1 is a documented pseudogene. The CDR3 totals 18 residues. The CDR3 region is CASSRDPTGPYSGTEAFF. For the CDR3, the DNA is TGTGCCAGCAGCAGGGACCCAACAGGGCCCTACTCGGGCACTGAAGCTTTCTTT.

Here the CDR3 reads CASSAGGFNYGYTF. For the CDR3, the DNA is TGTGCCAGCAGCGCGGGAGGATTTAACTATGGCTACACCTTC. The chain uses TRBV11-2 and TRBJ1-2; D is ambiguous. Germline V gene data show CDR1 as SGHAT and CDR2 as FQNNGV. V lost 5 bases, J lost 1 base, and 11 bases lay in between. This CDR3 has 14 amino acids.

The V and J genes are TRBV19 and TRBJ1-1; tentatively, D is TRBD1 (6 bases). The CDR3 extends over 13 amino acids. The V and J ends lost 9 bases and 3 bases respectively, with 14 bases between them. Germline V gives CDR1 LNHDA, CDR2 SQIVND (reference sequence). As DNA, the CDR3 is TGTGCCAGCGATCAGGGGTTTTACACTGAAGCTTTCTTT. Translating gives CASDQGFYTEAFF.